This T cell receptor (beta chain) stems from a study of blood T cell repertoires in COVID-19. Cohort placement rested on clinical history that participants reported themselves. Two negative PCRs, clearance, or symptom resolution were required of recovered Cohort 3 donors. Profiled with immunoSEQ multiplex PCR; TCRdb holds only in-frame clones, not every one. The sample includes about 150,000 clones, around four fifths of them seen just once. V gave up 9 bases and J gave up 0 bases, with 18 bases separating them. The CDR3 length is 16 residues. CDR1 LNHNV and CDR2 YYDKDF come from the germline V gene (reference sequence).

This TCR derives from a woman in her 40s who had recovered from COVID-19. This rearrangement joins TRBV15 to TRBJ2-1; weak D call: TRBD2 (6 bases). Specimen: PBMCs or T cells enriched from blood (not recorded which). This CDR3 reads CATKAGQGLSYNEQFF. CDR3 nucleotide sequence: TGTGCCACAAAGGCCGGGCAGGGACTCTCCTACAATGAGCAGTTCTTC.